Listed below are T cell receptor beta chains from one sample, sequenced in a study of cytomegalovirus exposure and HLA in healthy donors. The table came from immunoSEQ multiplex PCR; TCRdb's copy has only in-frame clones and leaves some out. Here the sample spans 100,000 to 150,000 clones, approximately 89% being singletons. The specimen sequenced was PBMCs. These receptor sequences come from a woman younger than 35 in good health and CMV-seronegative. CDR3s include the opening cysteine and the closing phenylalanine or tryptophan. A D gene is named only where the DNA matches it firmly. Rows may omit the clone size; those that give it use once, few, many or a size class.

j_gene	v_gene	abundance	d_gene	CDR3nt	CDR3aa
TRBJ2-7	TRBV19	once	NA	TGTGCCACCGCGGCTAGCGTAGTTTGGCGGGAGCAGTACTTC	CATAASVVWREQYF
TRBJ1-6	TRBV6-6	NA	NA	TGTGCCAGCAGTTCCAACTTCGACAGAAAACCCCTCCACTTT	CASSSNFDRKPLHF
TRBJ2-1	TRBV6-4	NA	TRBD2	TGTGCCAGCAGTGACTCGTTCCGAGCGGGAACGGGGTACAATGAGCAGTTCTTC	CASSDSFRAGTGYNEQFF
TRBJ2-1	TRBV29-1	NA	TRBD2	TGCAGCGTTCAAACGGACGCGGGAGCCGTCAATGAGCAGTTCTTC	CSVQTDAGAVNEQFF
TRBJ1-2	TRBV28	NA	NA	TGTGCCAGCAGTCGAACAGGGAGCTATGGCTACACCTTC	CASSRTGSYGYTF
TRBJ2-2	TRBV9	NA	NA	TGTGCCAGCAGCCAGGGGGGCACCGGGGAGCTGTTTTTT	CASSQGGTGELFF
TRBJ1-4	TRBV30	NA	TRBD1	TGTGCCTGGGGGGACAGTTGGGGTAATGAAAAACTGTTTTTT	CAWGDSWGNEKLFF
TRBJ2-1	TRBV29-1	NA	NA	TGCAGCGTGGGGCCCGCTAGCGGAGGGGGAAGCTCCTACAATGAGCAGTTCTTC	CSVGPASGGGSSYNEQFF
TRBJ1-1	TRBV6-4	once	NA	TGTGCCAGCAGCCAGGGGATGAACACTGAAGCTTTCTTT	CASSQGMNTEAFF
TRBJ1-1	TRBV9	NA	TRBD1	TGTGCCAGCAGCGCGACAGGGGGCTCGGGTAACACTGAAGCTTTCTTT	CASSATGGSGNTEAFF
TRBJ1-3	TRBV5-1	NA	NA	TGCGCCAGCAGCTTGGCTGCGGGATCGAACACCATATATTTT	CASSLAAGSNTIYF
TRBJ2-5	TRBV18	NA	TRBD1	TGTGCCAGCTCACCAATGACACAGGCAGGGGGCGTCGAGACCCAGTACTTC	CASSPMTQAGGVETQYF
TRBJ1-5	TRBV4-1	NA	TRBD1	TGCGCCAGCAGCCAAGATGAAAACAGGGGAAGCAATCAGCCCCAGCATTTT	CASSQDENRGSNQPQHF
TRBJ1-2	TRBV6-6	few	TRBD1	TGTGCCAGCAGAGGGACAGGGGGCGGGGGAGCCTATGGCTACACCTTC	CASRGTGGGGAYGYTF
TRBJ2-3	TRBV5-1	NA	TRBD2	TGCGCCAGCAGCTCGGGGACTAGCGGGAGGACAGATACGCAGTATTTT	CASSSGTSGRTDTQYF
TRBJ2-1	TRBV7-9	NA	TRBD2	TGTGCCAGCAGCTCCTTAGCGGGAGTCATCTACAATGAGCAGTTCTTC	CASSSLAGVIYNEQFF
TRBJ1-1	TRBV4-2	NA	TRBD1	TGTGCCAGCAGCCATCCGGGACAGGCGCCTGGGACTGAAGCTTTCTTT	CASSHPGQAPGTEAFF
TRBJ2-1	TRBV5-1	NA	TRBD1	TGCGCCAGCAGCTTCCAAGACAGGGGGAATGAGCAGTTCTTC	CASSFQDRGNEQFF
TRBJ1-6	TRBV13	NA	NA	TGTGCCAGCAGCCTCTCCAATTCACCCCTCCACTTT	CASSLSNSPLHF
TRBJ1-1	TRBV18	NA	NA	TGTGCCAGCTCACCTCGGGAGGGCGGGGACACTGAAGCTTTCTTT	CASSPREGGDTEAFF
TRBJ1-1	TRBV4-1	NA	NA	TGCGCCAGCAGCCCAGAGTATGGGGCCCATGGAACTGAAGCTTTCTTT	CASSPEYGAHGTEAFF
TRBJ2-7	TRBV6-6	NA	NA	TGTGCCAGCACCGACGGAGGAACCGCCTACGAGCAGTACTTC	CASTDGGTAYEQYF
TRBJ2-7	TRBV4-2	few	TRBD2	TGTGCCAGCAGCCCCTCCGGACTAGCGGGCTTAGGCGACGAGCAGTACTTC	CASSPSGLAGLGDEQYF
TRBJ2-7	TRBV28	NA	TRBD2	TGTGCCAGCAGTTCTGACATAGCGGGAGGGCTTCAGGCCGAGCAGTACTTC	CASSSDIAGGLQAEQYF
TRBJ2-2	TRBV7-7	NA	TRBD2	TGTGCCAGCAGCGCAAATAACGGACTAGCGGGAGAGGCGAACACCGGGGAGCTGTTTTTT	CASSANNGLAGEANTGELFF
TRBJ1-2	TRBV20-1	NA	NA	TGCAGTGCTAAGGGGGGGAGTGGCTACACCTTC	CSAKGGSGYTF
TRBJ1-5	TRBV30	NA	TRBD1	TGTGCCTGGAGTGCCAAACTAAGGACAGGGAGCAATCAGCCCCAGCATTTT	CAWSAKLRTGSNQPQHF
TRBJ1-1	TRBV7-9	NA	NA	TGTGCCAGCAGCATAGGAGGGTTCGGTACTGAAGCTTTCTTT	CASSIGGFGTEAFF
TRBJ1-5	TRBV28	NA	NA	TGTGCCAGCACCCACCAGGGCAATCAGCCCCAGCATTTT	CASTHQGNQPQHF
TRBJ1-2	TRBV6-1	NA	TRBD1	TGTGCCAGCAGTGTATATCCGACAGGGGCTAACTATGGCTACACCTTC	CASSVYPTGANYGYTF
TRBJ2-2	TRBV7-9	once	NA	TGTGCCAGCAGTCCCAGTCAGGGGCAATCGAACACCGGGGAGCTGTTTTTT	CASSPSQGQSNTGELFF
TRBJ2-4	TRBV28	NA	TRBD1	TGTGCCAGCAGCAGAGGAGACAGGGGAGAAAACATTCAGTACTTC	CASSRGDRGENIQYF
TRBJ2-3	TRBV5-1	NA	NA	TGCGCCAGCAGCTTGGGGGTTAGCGCGGGAACAGATACGCAGTATTTT	CASSLGVSAGTDTQYF
TRBJ2-1	TRBV27	once	NA	TGTGCCAGCAGTTTATTTTCAGGAGTCGGGAACGATGAGCAGTTCTTC	CASSLFSGVGNDEQFF
TRBJ2-4	TRBV2	NA	NA	TGTGCCAGCAGTGAAGAACAGACAGCCAAAAACATTCAGTACTTC	CASSEEQTAKNIQYF
TRBJ2-6	TRBV4-3	NA	TRBD1	TGCGCCAGCAGCCCGACAGGGGACCTCTCTGGGGCCAACGTCCTGACTTTC	CASSPTGDLSGANVLTF
TRBJ1-3	TRBV25-1	NA	NA	TGTGCCAGCAGTGAGCGGCCCGCCAACACCATATATTTT	CASSERPANTIYF
TRBJ1-4	TRBV27	NA	NA	TGTGCCAGCAGCAGGGTCGGTGAAAAACTGTTTTTT	CASSRVGEKLFF
TRBJ1-3	TRBV28	NA	NA	TGTGCCAGCAGTTCAGCAGGGGCTGGAAACACCATATATTTT	CASSSAGAGNTIYF
TRBJ1-5	TRBV4-1	NA	NA	TGCGCCAGCAGCCAAGAGTGGGGGCTGGGGAATCAGCCCCAGCATTTT	CASSQEWGLGNQPQHF
TRBJ2-7	TRBV30	NA	NA	TGTGCCTGGAGCGGCGGGGATGGCTACGAGCAGTACTTC	CAWSGGDGYEQYF
TRBJ2-7	TRBV9	NA	NA	TGTGCCAGCAGCCCAGGTTCGGCCGCTACCTACGAGCAGTACTTC	CASSPGSAATYEQYF
TRBJ1-4	TRBV28	NA	NA	TGTGCCAGCAGTTTAGGCAGGGCCGCAACTAATGAAAAACTGTTTTTT	CASSLGRAATNEKLFF
TRBJ2-2	TRBV6-1	NA	NA	TGTGCCACCCAACGACAGAAGAACACCGGGGAGCTGTTTTTT	CATQRQKNTGELFF
TRBJ2-3	TRBV29-1	NA	TRBD1	TGCAGCGGGGGCGGGACAGGCAGCACAGATACGCAGTATTTT	CSGGGTGSTDTQYF
TRBJ2-1	TRBV9	NA	TRBD2	TGTGCCAGCAGCGTAGGACTAGCGGCTGGCAATGAGCAGTTCTTC	CASSVGLAAGNEQFF
TRBJ1-2	TRBV18	NA	TRBD1	TGTGCCAGCTCCCCTCTACAGGGGCGGGATGGCTACACCTTC	CASSPLQGRDGYTF
TRBJ1-1	TRBV2	NA	NA	TGTGCCAGCAGATCCGACGGACTGGCTTTCTTT	CASRSDGLAFF
TRBJ2-7	TRBV5-1	NA	TRBD2	TGCGCCAGCAGCTTGGTAGCGGGAGGTTCCTACGAGCAGTACTTC	CASSLVAGGSYEQYF
TRBJ1-3	TRBV7-9	NA	NA	TGTGCCAGCACCGTGGCAGGGGCGGGTGAGAACACCATATATTTT	CASTVAGAGENTIYF
TRBJ2-1	TRBV5-1	NA	TRBD1	TGCGCCAGCAGCTTGCCCCGGACAGGGTTCTACAATGAGCAGTTCTTC	CASSLPRTGFYNEQFF
TRBJ1-4	TRBV4-1	NA	TRBD1	TGCGCCAGCAGCCAGGGGACAGGGGAAGAGAGAAAACTGTTTTTT	CASSQGTGEERKLFF
TRBJ1-5	TRBV9	NA	NA	TGTGCCAGCAGCGTATTGGCTGAGGGGCCCCAGCATTTT	CASSVLAEGPQHF
TRBJ2-7	TRBV19	NA	NA	TGTGCCAGTAGTATTATGGTAGCGAGCGAGCAGTACTTC	CASSIMVASEQYF
TRBJ1-3	TRBV7-8	NA	TRBD1	TGTGCCAGCAGCAGACAGGGGGCTGGAAACACCATATATTTT	CASSRQGAGNTIYF